Following are 7 T cell receptor beta chains from one sample sequenced in a study of shared clonotypes between healthy human individuals. Here immunoSEQ multiplex PCR was the method, and the copy in TCRdb shows in-frame clones only, minus some. The table records approximately 2.1 million clones, more than 85% of them present only once. Sequences were obtained from naive CD4+ T cells from PBMCs. Subset specified: CD45RA+ positively selected. These receptors originate from a man younger than 35 in good health. Some clones in this sample may be carry-over from other donors' samples.

V is TRBV11-3 and J is TRBJ2-3; 7 bases line up with TRBD2. CDR3 size: 16 residues. CDR1 is SGHNT, CDR2 YENEEA, per germline. Germline trimming cut 3 bases from V and 0 bases from J; bases unmatched to any gene: 6. The CDR3 DNA is TGTGCCAGCAGCTTGGGAAGCGGGACTAGCACAGATACGCAGTATTTT. Its translation is CASSLGSGTSTDTQYF. Variable domain in full (rest from reference TRBV11-3 and TRBJ2-3): EAGVVQSPRYKIIEKKQPVAFWCNPISGHNTLYWYLQNLGQGPELLIRYENEEAVDDSQLPKDRFSAERLKGVDSTLKIQPAELGDSAVYLCASSLGSGTSTDTQYFGPGTRLTVL.

This chain connects TRBV7-2 to TRBJ2-7; the D call may be TRBD1 or TRBD2 (5 bases each). V was pared by 5 bases and J by 5 bases, with 13 bases between. Germline lookup yields CDR1 SGHTA and CDR2 FQGNSA. This CDR3 has 13 residues. As DNA, the CDR3 is TGTGCCAGCAGCCGCCGGGACGTCAACGAGCAGTACTTC. This translates into CASSRRDVNEQYF.

This clone was seen a handful of times. J is TRBJ1-2 and V is TRBV29-1; D is uncertain. From germline, CDR1 is SQVTM and CDR2 ANQGSEA. The CDR3 contains 12 residues. V lost 6 bases, J lost 8 bases, and 16 bases lay in between. CDR3 loop: CSVENLSAGYTF. DNA for the CDR3: TGCAGCGTCGAGAACCTATCGGCGGGCTACACCTTC.

The V gene is TRBV19, the J gene TRBJ1-2; TRBD1 aligns across 7 bases. Germline CDR1 LNHDA, CDR2 SQIVND (reference sequence). After removal of 5 bases from V and 7 bases from J, the junction contained 10 bases not matched to a gene. This CDR3 is built from 14 residues. The CDR3 here is CASSSVTGVFGYTF. The CDR3, as DNA: TGTGCCAGTAGTTCGGTCACAGGGGTCTTTGGCTACACCTTC.

This chain uses TRBV30 with TRBJ1-1; D gene unclear. Germline assignment: CDR1 GTSNPN and CDR2 SVGIG (reference sequence). V lost 3 bases and J 7 bases, leaving 12 bases between the germline ends. There are 12 residues in the CDR3. CDR3 DNA sequence: TGTGCCTGGAGCATAGGGCGGGGTGAAGCTTTCTTT. Residues: CAWSIGRGEAFF.

V usage is TRBV6-5 and J usage is TRBJ2-3; D is perhaps TRBD2 (5 bases). This CDR3 has 14 amino acids. V gave up 7 bases and J gave up 0 bases, with 11 bases separating them. CDR1 and CDR2 (germline): MNHEY, SVGAGI. CDR3 protein: CASILARSTDTQYF. The CDR3 nucleotides read TGTGCCAGCATTCTAGCCAGGAGCACAGATACGCAGTATTTT.

For the CDR3, the DNA is TGTGCCAGCAGCTTAGGGCGACAGGGATTCGGCTACACCTTC. Its translation is CASSLGRQGFGYTF. This chain uses TRBV7-8 with TRBJ1-2; 7 positions agree with TRBD1. The CDR3 has 14 residues. CDR1 and CDR2 from the germline V gene are SGHVS and FQNEAQ. V lost 1 base and J lost 8; bases outside the gene matches: 7. Full variable domain (missing parts from reference TRBV7-8 and TRBJ1-2): GAGVSQSPRYKVAKRGQDVALRCDPISGHVSLFWYQQALGQGPEFLTYFQNEAQLDKSGLPSDRFFAERPEGSVSTLKIQRTQQEDSAVYLCASSLGRQGFGYTFGSGTRLTVV.